Detailed here is one T cell receptor beta chain. This specimen belongs to a study of shared clonotypes between healthy human individuals. Clones were sequenced by immunoSEQ multiplex PCR, and TCRdb holds only the in-frame ones, with some missing. Of roughly 640,000 clones in the sample, more than 95% are singletons; the top ten hold about 0.057%. V shed 1 base and J shed 2 bases, with 11 bases lying between them. The CDR3 is 16 residues long. CDR1 is SGHVS, CDR2 FNYEAQ, per germline. The chain is built from TRBV7-6 and TRBJ2-2, with D possibly TRBD2 on 6 matching bases. The sequenced material came from naive CD4+ T cells sorted from blood. The subset here: CD45RA+ positively selected. The TCR sequence derives from a woman in her twenties or thirties in good health. Here the CDR3 DNA reads TGTGCCAGCAGCTTAGATTTGGGACTTAACACCGGGGAGCTGTTTTTT. Translating gives CASSLDLGLNTGELFF.